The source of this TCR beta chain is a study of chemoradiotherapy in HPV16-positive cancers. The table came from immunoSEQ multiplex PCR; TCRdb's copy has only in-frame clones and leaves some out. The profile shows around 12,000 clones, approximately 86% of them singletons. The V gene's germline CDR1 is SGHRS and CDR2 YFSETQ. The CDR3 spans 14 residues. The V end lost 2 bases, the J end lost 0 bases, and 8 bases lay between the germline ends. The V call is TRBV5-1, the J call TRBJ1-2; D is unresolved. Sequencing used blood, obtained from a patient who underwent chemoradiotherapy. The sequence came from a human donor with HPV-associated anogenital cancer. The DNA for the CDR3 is TGCGCCAGCAGCTTACAGAGAGCTAACTATGGCTACACCTTC. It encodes CASSLQRANYGYTF.